This TCR beta chain emerged from a study of T cell repertoires in cytomegalovirus infection. The CDR3 length is 19 residues. The V gene's germline CDR1 is SEHNR and CDR2 FQNEAQ (reference sequence). J was trimmed by 5 bases and V by 5 bases; bases with no gene match: 20. The sample holds a few counts of this clonotype. Its target is unknown. One entry per CDR3 protein, called by TCRdb with MiXCR from the reads. The table records 700,000 to 950,000 distinct CDR3 sequences, about 30% of them present only once. The input for sequencing was cultured CD8+ T cells from PBMCs, taken from culture after CMV antigen stimulation. V gene TRBV7-9 combines with J gene TRBJ2-2, with TRBD1 matching over 7 bases. The source is a human donor in good health (CMV status not recorded). Some clones in this sample may be carry-over from other donors' samples. The CDR3: CASSLSYGISIQGTGELFF. DNA for the CDR3: TGTGCCAGCAGCCTTTCATATGGGATATCGATACAGGGGACCGGGGAGCTGTTTTTT.